The clone carrying this T cell receptor beta chain was observed many times. Its antigen remains unknown. Combining iRepertoire HTBI primers with Arm-PCR of CDR3 regions, the authors built TCR beta libraries. TCRdb redid the calling of the multiplex PCR reads with MiXCR, one entry per CDR3 protein. This sample has a few hundred thousand distinct CDR3 sequences, with approximately 15% found just once. Time point of the sample: newly diagnosed GD, antithyroid drugs for less than 3 months. With RNA extracted from PBMCs as input, the TCR library was made. Germline V lookup: CDR1 KGHSH, CDR2 LQKENI. This CDR3 region has 11 residues. Between the trimmed V and J ends, which lost 2 bases and 3 bases, there was a span of 1 base. These data come from a study of regulatory T cells in long-lasting Graves disease. Study findings and constraints: Persistent cases of Graves' showed reduced TCR diversity relative to newly diagnosed patients. It was possible that the small sample size reduced accuracy.

These data are also associated with another study on T cells in Graves' hyperthyroidism and ophthalmopathy.

The J gene is TRBJ2-5, the V gene TRBV18; D is undetermined. The sample consisted of peripheral blood mononuclear cells (PBMCs), taken at new diagnosis, from a patient treated with antithyroid drugs. This sequence originates from a woman between 45 and 60 years old with Graves disease. CDR3 sequence: CASSPKETQYF. CDR3 sequence (DNA): TGTGCCAGCTCACCAAAAGAGACCCAGTACTTC.